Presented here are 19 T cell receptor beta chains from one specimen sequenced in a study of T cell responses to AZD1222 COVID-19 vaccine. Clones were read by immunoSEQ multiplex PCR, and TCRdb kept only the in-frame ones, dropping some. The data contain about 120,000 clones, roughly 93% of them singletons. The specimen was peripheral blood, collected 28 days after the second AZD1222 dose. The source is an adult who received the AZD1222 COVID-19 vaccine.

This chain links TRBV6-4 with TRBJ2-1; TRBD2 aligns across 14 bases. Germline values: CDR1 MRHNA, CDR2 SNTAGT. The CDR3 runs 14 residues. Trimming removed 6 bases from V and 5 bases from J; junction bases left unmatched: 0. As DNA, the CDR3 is TGTGCCAGCAGGGGACTAGCGGGAGACAATGAGCAGTTCTTC. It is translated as CASRGLAGDNEQFF.

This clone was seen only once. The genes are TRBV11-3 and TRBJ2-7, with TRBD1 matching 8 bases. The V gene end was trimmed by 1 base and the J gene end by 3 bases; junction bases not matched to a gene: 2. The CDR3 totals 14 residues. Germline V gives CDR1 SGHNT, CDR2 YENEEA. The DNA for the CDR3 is TGTGCCAGCAGCTTAGGACAGGGGAACTACGAGCAGTACTTC. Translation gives CASSLGQGNYEQYF.

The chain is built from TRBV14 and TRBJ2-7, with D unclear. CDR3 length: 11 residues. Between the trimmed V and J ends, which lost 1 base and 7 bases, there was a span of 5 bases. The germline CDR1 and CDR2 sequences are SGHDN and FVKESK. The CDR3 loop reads CASSQGVEQYF. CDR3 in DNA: TGTGCCAGCAGCCAAGGGGTTGAGCAGTACTTC.

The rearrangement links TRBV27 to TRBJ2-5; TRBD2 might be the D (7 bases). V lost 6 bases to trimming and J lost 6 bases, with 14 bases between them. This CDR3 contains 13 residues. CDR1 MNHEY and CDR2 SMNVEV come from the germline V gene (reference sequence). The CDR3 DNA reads TGTGCCAGCAGGAGGGGGGGAGTGCAGACCCAGTACTTC. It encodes CASRRGGVQTQYF.

CDR3 loop: CASRRLSSYNEQFF. Here the CDR3 DNA reads TGTGCCAGCAGGAGACTCAGCTCCTACAATGAGCAGTTCTTC. The chain recombines TRBV9 with TRBJ2-1, with D uncertain. CDR3 size: 14 residues. Germline assignment: CDR1 SGDLS and CDR2 YYNGEE. Between the trimmed V and J ends, which lost 5 bases and 0 bases, there was a span of 9 bases.

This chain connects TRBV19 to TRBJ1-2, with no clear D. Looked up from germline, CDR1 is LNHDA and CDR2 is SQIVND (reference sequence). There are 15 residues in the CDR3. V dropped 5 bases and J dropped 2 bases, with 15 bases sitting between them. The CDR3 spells CASSEVVERNYGYTF. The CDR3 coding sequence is TGTGCCAGTAGTGAGGTTGTAGAGAGAAACTATGGCTACACCTTC.

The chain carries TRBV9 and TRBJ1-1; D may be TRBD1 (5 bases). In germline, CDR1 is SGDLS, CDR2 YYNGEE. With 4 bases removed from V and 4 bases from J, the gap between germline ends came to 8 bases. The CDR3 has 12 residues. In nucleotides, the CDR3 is TGTGCCAGCAGCCGGGACGGCACTGAAGCTTTCTTT. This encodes CASSRDGTEAFF.

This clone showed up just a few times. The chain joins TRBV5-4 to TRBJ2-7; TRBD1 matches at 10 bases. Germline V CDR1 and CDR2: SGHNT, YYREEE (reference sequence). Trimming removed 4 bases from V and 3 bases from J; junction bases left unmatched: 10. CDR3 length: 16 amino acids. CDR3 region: CASSTVRTGGYYEQYF. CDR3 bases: TGTGCCAGCAGCACAGTTAGGACAGGGGGATACTACGAGCAGTACTTC.

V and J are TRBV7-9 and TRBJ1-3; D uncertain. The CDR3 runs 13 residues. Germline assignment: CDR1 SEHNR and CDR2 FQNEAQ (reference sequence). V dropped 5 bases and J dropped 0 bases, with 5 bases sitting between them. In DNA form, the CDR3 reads TGTGCCAGCAGCCTCGGCTCTGGAAACACCATATATTTT. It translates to CASSLGSGNTIYF.

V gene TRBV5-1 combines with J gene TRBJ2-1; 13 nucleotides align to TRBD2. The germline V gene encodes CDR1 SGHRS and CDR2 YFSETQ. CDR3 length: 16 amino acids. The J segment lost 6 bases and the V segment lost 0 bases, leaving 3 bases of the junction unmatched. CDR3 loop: CASSLDWTSGSNEQFF. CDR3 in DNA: TGCGCCAGCAGCTTGGACTGGACTAGCGGGAGCAATGAGCAGTTCTTC.

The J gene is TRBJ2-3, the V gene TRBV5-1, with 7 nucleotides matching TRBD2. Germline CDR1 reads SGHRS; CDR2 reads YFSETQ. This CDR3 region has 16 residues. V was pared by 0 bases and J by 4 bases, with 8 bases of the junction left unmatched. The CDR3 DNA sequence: TGCGCCAGCAGCTTGGAGGGCGGGAGTTCTGCAGATACGCAGTATTTT. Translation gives CASSLEGGSSADTQYF.

CDR3 residues: CASTLKIGDSNTEAFF. CDR3 bases: TGTGCCAGCACCCTAAAAATCGGGGACAGCAACACTGAAGCTTTCTTT. The chain couples TRBV7-8 to TRBJ1-1; 7 bases are a match to TRBD1. There are 16 residues in the CDR3. Germline CDR1 and CDR2: SGHVS and FQNEAQ. V shed 7 bases, J shed 2 bases, and the junction held 13 bases outside the gene matches.

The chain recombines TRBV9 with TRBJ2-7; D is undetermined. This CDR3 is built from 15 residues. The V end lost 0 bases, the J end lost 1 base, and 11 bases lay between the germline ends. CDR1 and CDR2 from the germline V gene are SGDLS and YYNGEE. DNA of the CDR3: TGTGCCAGCAGCGTAGACCCAGTAGTTTCCTACGAGCAGTACTTC. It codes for CASSVDPVVSYEQYF.

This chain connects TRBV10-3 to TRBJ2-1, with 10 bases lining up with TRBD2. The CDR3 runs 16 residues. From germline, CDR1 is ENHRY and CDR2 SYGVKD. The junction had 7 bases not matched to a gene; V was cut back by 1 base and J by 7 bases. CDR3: CAISEYRAGGPNEQFF. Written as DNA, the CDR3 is TGTGCCATCAGTGAGTATCGAGCGGGAGGGCCGAATGAGCAGTTCTTC.

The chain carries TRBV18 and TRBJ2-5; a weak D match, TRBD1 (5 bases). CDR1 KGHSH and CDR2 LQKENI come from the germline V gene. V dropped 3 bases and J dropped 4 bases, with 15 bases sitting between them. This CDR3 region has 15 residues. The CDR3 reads CASSPGIEDRETQYF. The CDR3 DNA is TGTGCCAGCTCACCGGGGATCGAAGACAGAGAGACCCAGTACTTC. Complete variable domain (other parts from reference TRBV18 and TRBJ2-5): NAGVMQNPRHLVRRRGQEARLRCSPMKGHSHVYWYRQLPEEGLKFMVYLQKENIIDESGMPKERFSAEFPKEGPSILRIQQVVRGDSAAYFCASSPGIEDRETQYFGPGTRLLVL.

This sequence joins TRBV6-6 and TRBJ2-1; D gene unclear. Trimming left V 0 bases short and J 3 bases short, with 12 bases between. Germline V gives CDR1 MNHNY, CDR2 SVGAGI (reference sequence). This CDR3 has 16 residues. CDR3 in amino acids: CASSYSSTGGYNEQFF. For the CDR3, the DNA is TGTGCCAGCAGTTACTCCTCTACTGGTGGCTACAATGAGCAGTTCTTC.

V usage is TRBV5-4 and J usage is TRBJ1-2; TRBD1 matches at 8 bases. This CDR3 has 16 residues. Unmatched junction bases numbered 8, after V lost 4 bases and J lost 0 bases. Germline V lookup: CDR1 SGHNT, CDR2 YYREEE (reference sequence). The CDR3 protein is CASSPDRAIANYGYTF. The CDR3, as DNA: TGTGCCAGCAGCCCGGACAGGGCCATAGCTAACTATGGCTACACCTTC.

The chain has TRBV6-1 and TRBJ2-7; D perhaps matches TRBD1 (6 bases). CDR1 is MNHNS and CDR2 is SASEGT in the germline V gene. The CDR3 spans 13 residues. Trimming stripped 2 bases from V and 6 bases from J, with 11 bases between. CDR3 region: CASSELGALEQYF. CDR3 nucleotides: TGTGCCAGCAGTGAACTGGGGGCCCTCGAGCAGTACTTC.

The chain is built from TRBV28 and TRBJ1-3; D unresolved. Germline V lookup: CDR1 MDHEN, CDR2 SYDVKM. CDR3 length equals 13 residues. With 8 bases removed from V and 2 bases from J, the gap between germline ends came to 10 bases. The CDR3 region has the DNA TGTGCCAGCGGGGTCGGGGCTGGAAACACCATATATTTT. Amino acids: CASGVGAGNTIYF.